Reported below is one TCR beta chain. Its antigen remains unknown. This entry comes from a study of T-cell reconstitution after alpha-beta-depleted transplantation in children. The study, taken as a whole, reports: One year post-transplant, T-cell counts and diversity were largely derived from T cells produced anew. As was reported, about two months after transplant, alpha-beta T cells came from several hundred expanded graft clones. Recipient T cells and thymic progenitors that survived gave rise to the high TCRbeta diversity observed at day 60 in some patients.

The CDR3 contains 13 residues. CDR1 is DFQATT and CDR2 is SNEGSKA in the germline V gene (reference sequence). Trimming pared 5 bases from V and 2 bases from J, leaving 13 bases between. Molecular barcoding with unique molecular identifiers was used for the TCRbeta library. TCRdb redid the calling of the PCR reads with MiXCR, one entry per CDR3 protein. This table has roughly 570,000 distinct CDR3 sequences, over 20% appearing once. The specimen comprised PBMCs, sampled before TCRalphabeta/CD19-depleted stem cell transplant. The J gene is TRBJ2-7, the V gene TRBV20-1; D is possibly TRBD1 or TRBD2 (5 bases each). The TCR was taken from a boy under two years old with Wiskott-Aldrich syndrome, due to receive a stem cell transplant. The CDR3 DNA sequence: TGCAGTGCTCCCGGGACCCTAACCTACGAGCAGTACTTC. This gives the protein CSAPGTLTYEQYF.